This T cell receptor (beta chain) was captured by sequencing in a study of PD-1 blockade in classical Hodgkin lymphoma. The assay was immunoSEQ multiplex PCR, and TCRdb's table has in-frame clones only and misses some. The sample has tens of thousands of clones, roughly four fifths seen once. Germline lookup yields CDR1 MNHNY and CDR2 SVGAGI (reference sequence). Trimming cost V 6 bases and J 0 bases, with 9 bases left between them. There are 14 residues in the CDR3. As to time point: cycle 4 day 1 (C4D1), after less than 7 weeks of nivolumab. Following autologous stem cell transplantation, relapse occurred in every patient, and exposure to brentuximab vedotin varied.

The receptor's source is a human donor with classical Hodgkin lymphoma. The chain is built from TRBV6-6 and TRBJ1-5; the D is unclear. This specimen consisted of peripheral blood mononuclear cells (PBMCs), obtained before the fourth cycle of nivolumab. The CDR3: CASSQRNSNQPQHF. The CDR3, as DNA: TGTGCCAGCAGCCAGCGGAATAGCAATCAGCCCCAGCATTTT.